The 23 T cell receptor beta chains in this list originate from one sample, sequenced in a study of OX40 agonist ivuxolimab in advanced cancers. The method was immunoSEQ multiplex PCR; TCRdb's version includes in-frame clones alone and lacks a portion of them. The top ten hold around 0.8% of the sample, which has approximately 58,000 clones, roughly nine tenths seen once. The specimen was CD4+ or CD8+ T cells sorted from blood, collected in a trial of the OX40 agonist ivuxolimab. The receptors were gathered from an adult with an advanced solid tumor such as melanoma, head and neck, liver or kidney cancer.

This clone was picked up a small number of times. DNA for the CDR3: TGTGCCAGCAGCCCCTTAAGCTCTGGAAACACCATATATTTT. Protein sequence: CASSPLSSGNTIYF. The J gene is TRBJ1-3, the V gene TRBV7-9; no clear D. The V end lost 5 bases, the J end lost 0 bases, and 8 bases lay between the germline ends. This CDR3 is 14 amino acids long. Germline CDR1 SEHNR, CDR2 FQNEAQ (reference sequence). Full variable domain (rest looked up from reference TRBV7-9 and TRBJ1-3): DTGVSQNPRHKITKRGQNVTFRCDPISEHNRLYWYRQTLGQGPEFLTYFQNEAQLEKSRLLSDRFSAERPKGSFSTLEIQRTEQGDSAMYLCASSPLSSGNTIYFGEGSWLTVV.

Only one count was recorded for this clone. The chain combines TRBV29-1 with TRBJ2-7; 11 nucleotides match TRBD2. There are 14 residues in the CDR3. Trimming took 2 bases from V and 9 from J; bases not matched to a gene: 9. CDR1 is SQVTM and CDR2 is ANQGSEA in the germline V gene. The DNA for the CDR3 is TGCAGCGTTGAACCTGGGCTAGCGGGAGGTTTGCAGTACTTC. Protein: CSVEPGLAGGLQYF.

The V and J genes are TRBV5-1 and TRBJ1-3; 7 nucleotides agree with TRBD1. The CDR3 is made up of 15 amino acids. V lost 0 bases to trimming and J lost 4 bases; unmatched junction nucleotides: 4. CDR1 is SGHRS, CDR2 YFSETQ, per germline. The CDR3 nucleotides are TGCGCCAGCAGCTTGGCCGGGACAGCGGGAAACACCATATATTTT. This gives the protein CASSLAGTAGNTIYF.

The chain couples TRBV5-1 to TRBJ2-2; possible D gene TRBD2, 5 bases. V was cut by 4 bases and J by 4 bases, with 8 bases left in between. Germline V gene lookup returns CDR1 SGHRS and CDR2 YFSETQ. The CDR3 totals 13 residues. CDR3 region: CASSREGTGELFF. Here the CDR3 DNA reads TGCGCCAGCAGCCGAGAGGGCACCGGGGAGCTGTTTTTT.

V is TRBV7-6 and J is TRBJ2-2; 10 nucleotides agree with TRBD2. CDR1 and CDR2 from the germline V gene are SGHVS and FNYEAQ. J was trimmed by 7 bases and V by 2 bases; bases with no gene match: 13. This CDR3 is built from 18 residues. The CDR3 DNA reads TGTGCCAGCAGCTTATTTTTTGCTAGCGGGAGCCTGGGCGGGGAGCTGTTTTTT. Residues: CASSLFFASGSLGGELFF.

The chain carries TRBV2 and TRBJ2-1; TRBD2 matches 11 bases. Per germline, CDR1 SNHLY and CDR2 FYNNEI. The ends lost 7 bases at V and 7 bases at J; junction bases unmatched: 9. This CDR3 comprises 15 residues. The CDR3 DNA follows: TGTGCCAGCAACCCTAGCGGGAGGCCCGAGAATGAGCAGTTCTTC. The encoded protein is CASNPSGRPENEQFF.

The chain couples TRBV5-1 to TRBJ2-2; 12 nucleotides line up with TRBD1. V shed 4 bases and J 6 bases; nucleotides not matched to a gene: 4. The CDR3 runs 15 residues. The germline V gene encodes CDR1 SGHRS and CDR2 YFSETQ. CDR3 bases: TGCGCCAGCAGCCGGGACAGGGGGCGGGCCGGGGAGCTGTTTTTT. It is translated as CASSRDRGRAGELFF.

V is TRBV7-9 and J is TRBJ2-7, with TRBD1 matching 8 bases. The V and J ends lost 4 bases and 6 bases, in that order; junction bases with no gene match: 17. Germline CDR1 reads SEHNR; CDR2 reads FQNEAQ (reference sequence). CDR3 length: 17 amino acids. The DNA of the CDR3 is TGTGCCAGCAGCTCTAGGCCCCTCCCGACAGGGGCAGGCGAGCAGTACTTC. Its protein product is CASSSRPLPTGAGEQYF.

This clone was picked up a small number of times. The V call is TRBV5-6, the J call TRBJ2-5; D is undetermined. The CDR3 spans 11 residues. The V gene's germline CDR1 is SGHDT and CDR2 YYEEEE. V gave up 3 bases and J gave up 5 bases, with 5 bases separating them. CDR3 bases: TGTGCCAGCAGCTCCCAGGAGACCCAGTACTTC. It translates to CASSSQETQYF.

The chain couples TRBV19 to TRBJ2-3; 8 nucleotides align to TRBD2. The V segment lost 3 bases and the J segment 5 bases; nucleotides outside the gene matches: 7. The germline V gene has CDR1 LNHDA and CDR2 SQIVND (reference sequence). The CDR3 runs to 15 residues. This CDR3 is CASSMERELRDTQYF. In DNA form, the CDR3 reads TGTGCCAGTAGTATGGAGCGGGAGTTGAGAGATACGCAGTATTTT.

Only a few counts were recorded for this clone. V gene TRBV12-5 combines with J gene TRBJ2-3, with 7 bases lining up with TRBD1. Germline-derived CDR1 and CDR2 are LGHNT and FRNRAP. V lost 5 bases and J lost 2; bases outside the gene matches: 4. This CDR3 region has 14 residues. The CDR3 DNA follows: TGTGCTAGTGGTATCGGGACAGACACAGATACGCAGTATTTT. Translation gives CASGIGTDTDTQYF. The full variable domain, with the rest looked up from reference TRBV12-5 and TRBJ2-3, is DARVTQTPRHKVTEMGQEVTMRCQPILGHNTVFWYRQTMMQGLELLAYFRNRAPLDDSGMPKDRFSAEMPDATLATLKIQPSEPRDSAVYFCASGIGTDTDTQYFGPGTRLTVL.

The chain carries TRBV30 and TRBJ1-6, with D unclear. The CDR3 is 13 residues long. Trimming removed 0 bases from V and 7 bases from J, with 7 bases in between. Per germline, CDR1 GTSNPN and CDR2 SVGIG (reference sequence). The CDR3 here is CAWSVLGNSPLHF. In DNA form, the CDR3 reads TGTGCCTGGAGTGTACTGGGCAATTCACCCCTCCACTTT.

The chain combines TRBV7-9 with TRBJ2-2, with 7 bases fitting TRBD1. Per germline, CDR1 SEHNR and CDR2 FQNEAQ (reference sequence). Trimming removed 6 bases from V and 3 bases from J; junction bases left unmatched: 7. The CDR3 has 15 residues. The CDR3 loop reads CASRSIGTDTGELFF. The CDR3 DNA reads TGTGCCAGCAGATCGATCGGGACAGACACCGGGGAGCTGTTTTTT. Full variable domain (rest looked up from reference TRBV7-9 and TRBJ2-2): DTGVSQNPRHKITKRGQNVTFRCDPISEHNRLYWYRQTLGQGPEFLTYFQNEAQLEKSRLLSDRFSAERPKGSFSTLEIQRTEQGDSAMYLCASRSIGTDTGELFFGEGSRLTVL.

V gene TRBV7-3 combines with J gene TRBJ2-1; 12 bases are shared with TRBD2. Trimming at V came to 3 bases and at J to 5 bases, leaving 5 bases not matched to a gene. CDR1 SGHTA and CDR2 FQGTGA come from the germline V gene. This CDR3 has 16 amino acids. The CDR3 protein is CASSFQGLAGHNEQFF. CDR3 DNA: TGTGCCAGCAGCTTTCAGGGACTAGCGGGCCACAATGAGCAGTTCTTC.

This chain joins TRBV28 and TRBJ2-1; unclear D gene. The germline CDR1 and CDR2 sequences are MDHEN and SYDVKM. Trimming took off 5 bases at V and 10 bases at J, with 9 bases between the two ends. The CDR3 totals 11 residues. CDR3 nucleotides: TGTGCCAGCAGTGTCCCTCGCGAGCAGTTCTTC. This gives the protein CASSVPREQFF.

The chain is built from TRBV7-3 and TRBJ2-1; tentative D call: TRBD1 (5 bases). This CDR3 has 13 amino acids. Germline CDR1 SGHTA, CDR2 FQGTGA. The V and J ends lost 3 bases and 5 bases respectively, with 8 bases between them. CDR3 in amino acids: CASSLGPNNEQFF. The CDR3 DNA reads TGTGCCAGCAGCTTGGGGCCTAACAATGAGCAGTTCTTC.

The chain couples TRBV14 to TRBJ2-3; maybe TRBD2 (5 bases). The V and J ends lost 0 bases and 2 bases respectively, with 9 bases between them. The germline V gene has CDR1 SGHDN and CDR2 FVKESK. This CDR3 has 15 residues. In DNA form, the CDR3 reads TGTGCCAGCAGCCAAGATGACTACTACACAGATACGCAGTATTTT. As protein: CASSQDDYYTDTQYF.

V gene TRBV5-1 combines with J gene TRBJ2-3; the D gene could be TRBD1 or TRBD2 (5 bases each). The CDR3 covers 17 residues. In germline, CDR1 is SGHRS, CDR2 YFSETQ. V lost 5 bases to trimming and J lost 0 bases, with 19 bases between them. CDR3 in DNA: TGCGCCAGCAGTCCGGGGCGCAGCGGCAGAAGCACAGATACGCAGTATTTT. Its protein product is CASSPGRSGRSTDTQYF.

V gene TRBV30 combines with J gene TRBJ1-1, with D hard to call. V lost 4 bases and J lost 11, with 20 bases in between. The CDR3 contains 13 residues. CDR1 and CDR2 from the germline V gene are GTSNPN and SVGIG (reference sequence). The CDR3 loop is CAWKHLGYSTAFF. CDR3 coding DNA: TGTGCCTGGAAACACCTGGGGTACAGTACTGCTTTCTTT.

This chain connects TRBV28 to TRBJ2-5; 10 bases map to TRBD2. Germline V gene sequence: CDR1 MDHEN, CDR2 SYDVKM. CDR3 length equals 14 residues. The J segment lost 9 bases and the V segment lost 3 bases, leaving 7 bases of the junction unmatched. This CDR3 reads CASSLASGRPSQYF. The CDR3 DNA follows: TGTGCCAGCAGTTTGGCTAGCGGGAGACCCTCCCAGTACTTC.

DNA of the CDR3: TGTGCCACCAGCCCGACAGGGGACTTCAATCAGCCCCAGCATTTT. As protein: CATSPTGDFNQPQHF. The chain has TRBV15 and TRBJ1-5; 8 nucleotides line up with TRBD1. V dropped 5 bases and J dropped 3; count of bases not matched to a gene: 6. The CDR3 is 15 amino acids. Germline loops: CDR1 LNHNV, CDR2 YYDKDF (reference sequence).

The chain joins TRBV5-1 to TRBJ1-6; TRBD1 matches at 7 bases. The V gene's germline CDR1 is SGHRS and CDR2 YFSETQ. Trimming cost V 5 bases and J 6 bases; bases outside gene matches: 5. The CDR3 is 14 residues long. The CDR3 DNA follows: TGCGCCAGCAGACTGGGACAGCCTAATTCACCCCTCCACTTT. The encoded protein is CASRLGQPNSPLHF. Using reference TRBV5-1 and TRBJ1-6 for the parts outside the CDR3, the full variable domain is KAGVTQTPRYLIKTRGQQVTLSCSPISGHRSVSWYQQTPGQGLQFLFEYFSETQRNKGNFPGRFSGRQFSNSRSEMNVSTLELGDSALYLCASRLGQPNSPLHFGNGTRLTVT.

The chain recombines TRBV5-6 with TRBJ2-7; D ambiguous. V lost 7 bases to trimming and J lost 1 base, with 21 bases between them. The CDR3 totals 16 residues. CDR1 is SGHDT, CDR2 YYEEEE, per germline. The CDR3 sequence is CASERRLEFRSYEQYF. The CDR3 region has the DNA TGTGCCAGCGAAAGGCGGCTGGAATTCCGGTCCTACGAGCAGTACTTC.